This passage covers 17 T cell receptor beta chains from one sample sequenced in a study of graft-versus-host responses after intestinal transplantation. The repertoire was sequenced with immunoSEQ multiplex PCR; TCRdb's copy has only in-frame clones and lacks some. This sample carries 60,000 to 65,000 clones, 89% of them seen once, and the ten largest clones take more than 1.5%. Intraepithelial and lamina propria lymphocytes were isolated from graft specimens. This sample comprised ileum tissue, obtained 357 days after transplant. These receptors were taken from a human patient who received an intestinal transplant, so some T cells may come from the graft donor.

The V gene is TRBV25-1, the J gene TRBJ2-3; the match to TRBD2 covers 16 bases. The CDR3 is 16 amino acids. Germline assignment: CDR1 MGHDK and CDR2 SYGVNS. V lost 2 bases, J lost 4 bases, and 0 bases stayed unmatched. The CDR3 spells CASSEGTSGRADTQYF. For the CDR3, the DNA is TGTGCCAGCAGTGAAGGGACTAGCGGGAGGGCAGATACGCAGTATTTT.

This clone is a singleton in its sample. The chain uses TRBV11-2 and TRBJ1-3, with D uncertain. The CDR3 totals 15 residues. CDR1 and CDR2 from the germline V gene are SGHAT and FQNNGV. Trimming removed 5 bases from V and 2 bases from J, with 13 bases in between. Here the CDR3 reads CASSQRSGTGNTIYF. CDR3 DNA: TGTGCCAGCAGCCAGAGATCAGGCACTGGAAACACCATATATTTT.

Concerning this clone: One end of the junction fails to match germline, which may point to a read error. This chain uses TRBV10-3 with TRBJ1-1; 9 nucleotides line up with TRBD1. There are 14 residues in the CDR3. CDR1 and CDR2 (germline): ENHRY, SYGVKD. The CDR3: CAIGESPQGAEAFF. CDR3 DNA sequence: TGTGCCATCGGTGAGTCCCCACAGGGGGCGGAAGCTTTCTTT.

The rearrangement uses TRBV7-2 and TRBJ2-1; D is ambiguous. This CDR3 spans 11 amino acids. From germline, CDR1 is SGHTA and CDR2 FQGNSA. Trimming left V 2 bases short and J 14 bases short, with 10 bases between. CDR3 sequence (DNA): TGTGCCAGCAGCTTAACAGCCCCGGAGTTCTTC. Protein sequence: CASSLTAPEFF.

The chain recombines TRBV7-3 with TRBJ2-1; perhaps TRBD1 as D (5 bases). Per germline, CDR1 SGHTA and CDR2 FQGTGA. V was shortened by 3 bases and J by 5 bases, with 11 bases between the two germline ends. CDR3 length: 14 residues. The CDR3 here is CASSFAPQDNEQFF. In nucleotides, the CDR3 is TGTGCCAGCAGCTTTGCCCCACAGGACAATGAGCAGTTCTTC.

CDR3 coding DNA: TGTGCCAGCAGTTCCGTCCTAGGGGACTCAAAACTGTTTTTT. Translating gives CASSSVLGDSKLFF. The chain has TRBV6-5 and TRBJ1-4; D may be TRBD1 (5 bases). Between the trimmed V and J ends, which lost 4 bases and 10 bases, there was a span of 16 bases. Germline V gives CDR1 MNHEY, CDR2 SVGAGI. The CDR3 is 14 residues long.

The chain couples TRBV9 to TRBJ2-5; TRBD2 agrees at 10 bases. CDR1 is SGDLS and CDR2 is YYNGEE in the germline V gene. Trimming took 2 bases from V and 2 from J; bases not matched to a gene: 15. The CDR3 length is 19 residues. Here the CDR3 DNA reads TGTGCCAGCAGCGTGGGGGGTTCCTGGACTAGCGGACGACAAGAGACCCAGTACTTC. Protein product: CASSVGGSWTSGRQETQYF.

This chain joins TRBV28 and TRBJ2-7; D call uncertain. This CDR3 contains 12 residues. Trimming shortened V by 6 bases and J by 2 bases, and 8 bases separated the two germline ends. Germline CDR1 is MDHEN and CDR2 is SYDVKM. CDR3 loop: CASRSVAYEQYF. The CDR3 bases are TGTGCCAGCAGAAGCGTCGCCTACGAGCAGTACTTC.

CDR3 in DNA: TGTGCCAGCAGCGTAGTGGGTAGAAGCACAGATACGCAGTATTTT. It codes for CASSVVGRSTDTQYF. This chain uses TRBV9 with TRBJ2-3; D gene uncertain. Trimming cost V 0 bases and J 0 bases, with 8 bases left between them. The CDR3 runs 15 residues. Germline CDR1 is SGDLS and CDR2 is YYNGEE.

The V call is TRBV28, the J call TRBJ2-3; D assignment may be TRBD1 or TRBD2 (5 bases each). The V gene lost 3 bases and the J gene lost 3 bases, with 10 bases spanning the gap. The CDR3 sequence is 14 residues long. The V gene's germline CDR1 is MDHEN and CDR2 SYDVKM. The CDR3 region is CASSFRWGTDTQYF. CDR3 in DNA: TGTGCCAGCAGTTTTAGGTGGGGGACAGATACGCAGTATTTT.

V usage is TRBV5-1 and J usage is TRBJ1-1, with a possible D match to TRBD1 (5 bases). The CDR3 is made up of 13 amino acids. Germline V gene data show CDR1 as SGHRS and CDR2 as YFSETQ. The V end lost 4 bases, the J end lost 8 bases, and 15 bases lay between the germline ends. Written as DNA, the CDR3 is TGCGCCAGCAGCGGGACCTTAAGTGGCGAAGCTTTCTTT. Protein: CASSGTLSGEAFF. The whole variable domain, filled in from reference TRBV5-1 and TRBJ1-1, reads KAGVTQTPRYLIKTRGQQVTLSCSPISGHRSVSWYQQTPGQGLQFLFEYFSETQRNKGNFPGRFSGRQFSNSRSEMNVSTLELGDSALYLCASSGTLSGEAFFGQGTRLTVV.

The gene calls are TRBV7-3 and TRBJ2-5, with D perhaps matching TRBD1 (5 bases). This CDR3 has 15 residues. The V gene lost 2 bases and the J gene lost 5 bases, with 15 bases spanning the gap. The germline V gene encodes CDR1 SGHTA and CDR2 FQGTGA. In nucleotides, the CDR3 is TGTGCCAGCAGCTTAGGGGCCCTAAGGCGGGAGACCCAGTACTTC. Translation: CASSLGALRRETQYF.

This chain joins TRBV4-1 and TRBJ2-7, with 7 nucleotides matching TRBD2. The CDR3 length is 15 residues. Unmatched junction bases numbered 6, after V lost 1 base and J lost 3 bases. Germline loops: CDR1 MGHRA, CDR2 YSYEKL. The DNA for the CDR3 is TGCGCCAGCAGCCAAGGAGGACTAGAAGACTACGAGCAGTACTTC. Its protein is CASSQGGLEDYEQYF.

This chain uses TRBV28 with TRBJ2-7; a possible D gene is TRBD1 (6 bases). Trimming took 10 bases from V and 3 from J, leaving 13 bases between them. The CDR3 is 12 residues long. Germline V gives CDR1 MDHEN, CDR2 SYDVKM. The CDR3 coding sequence is TGTGCCATCCACTCACAGGGCTACGAGCAGTACTTC. Amino acids: CAIHSQGYEQYF.

The chain has TRBV25-1 and TRBJ1-6; 8 bases line up with TRBD1. After removal of 5 bases from V and 7 bases from J, the junction contained 4 bases not matched to a gene. Germline V gives CDR1 MGHDK, CDR2 SYGVNS. The CDR3 sequence is 14 residues long. CDR3 nucleotides: TGTGCCAGCAGTCCGACAGGGGACAATTCACCCCTCCACTTT. As protein: CASSPTGDNSPLHF.

The CDR3 loop reads CASSRTSGGNYNEQFF. The CDR3 DNA follows: TGCGCCAGCAGCCGGACTAGCGGGGGAAATTACAATGAGCAGTTCTTC. The chain uses TRBV4-1 and TRBJ2-1, with 13 bases aligning to TRBD2. CDR3 length: 16 amino acids. Germline CDR1 MGHRA, CDR2 YSYEKL. V was clipped by 4 bases and J by 4 bases; unmatched bases: 4.

The rearrangement links TRBV6-1 to TRBJ2-7; unclear D gene. Germline V gives CDR1 MNHNS, CDR2 SASEGT. This CDR3 region has 14 residues. V lost 3 bases, J lost 2 bases, and 11 bases lay in between. CDR3: CASSEWTQAYEQYF. The CDR3, as DNA: TGTGCCAGCAGTGAGTGGACCCAGGCCTACGAGCAGTACTTC.